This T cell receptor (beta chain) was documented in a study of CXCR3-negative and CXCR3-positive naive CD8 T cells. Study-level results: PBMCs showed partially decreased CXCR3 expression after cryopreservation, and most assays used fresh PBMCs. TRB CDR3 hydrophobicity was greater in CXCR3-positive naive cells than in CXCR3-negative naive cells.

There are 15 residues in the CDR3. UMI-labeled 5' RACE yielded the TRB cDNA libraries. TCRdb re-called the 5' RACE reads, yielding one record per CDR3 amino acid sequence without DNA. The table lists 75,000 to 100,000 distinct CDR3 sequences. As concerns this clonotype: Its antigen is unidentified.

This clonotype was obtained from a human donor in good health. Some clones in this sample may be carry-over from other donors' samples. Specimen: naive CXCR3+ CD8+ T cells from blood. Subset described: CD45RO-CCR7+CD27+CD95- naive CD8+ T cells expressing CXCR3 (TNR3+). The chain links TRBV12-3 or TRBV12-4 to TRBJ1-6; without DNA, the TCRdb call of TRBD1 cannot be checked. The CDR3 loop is CASSPTTGVNSPLHF.